The 32 T cell receptor beta chains listed next were all sequenced from one sample in a study of T cells after yellow fever vaccination. TCRdb reprocessed the 5' RACE reads via MiXCR and lists one record per CDR3 protein. In the table there are 500,000 to 650,000 distinct CDR3 sequences, around 16% of which are singletons. This specimen consisted of PBMCs, obtained roughly 5 days after the first yellow fever vaccination. These receptors all come from a man aged 18 to 35 who received the YFV17D yellow fever vaccine.

The chain uses TRBV6-2 or TRBV6-3 and TRBJ2-7, with D possibly matching TRBD2 (6 bases). The germline V gene encodes CDR1 MNHEY and CDR2 SVGEGT. The CDR3 has 14 residues. V lost 6 bases and J 2 bases, leaving 14 bases between the germline ends. The CDR3 loop is CASRDRGFAYEQYV. In DNA, the CDR3 is TGTGCCAGCAGAGACCGGGGGTTTGCCTACGAGCAGTACGTC.

This clonotype was recorded a few times. The rearrangement joins TRBV28 to TRBJ2-1; tentatively, D is TRBD1 (6 bases). The ends were cut back, 5 bases at V and 4 bases at J, with 12 bases in the middle. This CDR3 comprises 14 residues. Germline CDR1 is MDHEN and CDR2 is SYDVKM. The CDR3 loop reads CASSPPDRYNEQFF. In DNA form, the CDR3 reads TGTGCCAGCAGTCCTCCGGACAGATACAATGAGCAGTTCTTC.

The rearrangement uses TRBV18 and TRBJ1-5, with D unclear. V lost 6 bases and J lost 7, with 16 bases in between. Germline assignment: CDR1 KGHSH and CDR2 LQKENI. The CDR3 covers 14 residues. CDR3 in DNA: TGTGCCAGCTCCGGCGTCGCGATCGGGCAGCCCCAGCATTTT. Translation gives CASSGVAIGQPQHF.

There are a few counts of this clonotype. Here the CDR3 DNA reads TGCAGTGCTAGAGGCAGGGGGCGTAAAGATACGCAGTATTTT. Its protein product is CSARGRGRKDTQYF. The rearrangement joins TRBV20-1 to TRBJ2-3; 8 bases are a match to TRBD1. In germline, CDR1 is DFQATT, CDR2 SNEGSKA (reference sequence). Trimming at V came to 1 base and at J to 5 bases, leaving 5 bases not matched to a gene. This CDR3 contains 14 residues.

V and J are TRBV29-1 and TRBJ1-2; TRBD1 matches 8 bases. V lost 7 bases to trimming and J lost 8 bases; unmatched junction nucleotides: 15. CDR1 SQVTM and CDR2 ANQGSEA come from the germline V gene. The CDR3 runs to 14 residues. The DNA for the CDR3 is TGCAGCGCGCAGAAGTCAGGGGGCAGAGTGGGCTACACCTTC. Encoded protein: CSAQKSGGRVGYTF.

This clonotype was counted between two and nine times. This chain links TRBV11-2 with TRBJ2-1; perhaps TRBD1 as D (5 bases). The CDR3 has 14 residues. The germline V gene has CDR1 SGHAT and CDR2 FQNNGV. V lost 5 bases to trimming and J lost 9 bases, with 17 bases between them. Here the CDR3 reads CASSPSNEQGEQFF. The DNA for the CDR3 is TGTGCCAGCAGCCCCTCAAATGAGCAGGGTGAGCAGTTCTTC.

This sequence joins TRBV5-5 and TRBJ1-1, with D unresolved. CDR1 is SGHKS and CDR2 is YYEKEE in the germline V gene (reference sequence). This CDR3 has 14 residues. The germline V and J ends were trimmed by 5 bases and 0 bases, with 11 bases remaining between them. CDR3 DNA: TGTGCCAGCAGACGAGTCGGAGTGAACACTGAAGCTTTCTTT. Translating gives CASRRVGVNTEAFF.

CDR3 DNA: TGTGCCAGCAGCTTAGAGCTGGGTAATTCACCCCTCCACTTT. It is translated as CASSLELGNSPLHF. V is TRBV7-2 and J is TRBJ1-6, with D unresolved. The CDR3 spans 14 residues. Germline V gene data show CDR1 as SGHTA and CDR2 as FQGNSA. Between the trimmed V and J ends, which lost 1 base and 6 bases, there was a span of 7 bases.

To note about this clonotype: A much larger clone lies a single base off, so this may be a read error. The chain combines TRBV12-3 or TRBV12-4 with TRBJ1-4; weak D call: TRBD1 (5 bases). The length of the CDR3 is 15 residues. V was pared by 2 bases and J by 8 bases, with 15 bases between. Here the CDR3 reads CASSLNGRGWEKLFF. The CDR3 DNA reads TGTGCCAGCAGTTTAAATGGAAGGGGCTGGGAAAAACTGTTTTTT.

This clonotype has ten or more counts. CDR3 nucleotide sequence: TGCGCCAGCAGCTTGCGGGTGAACACTGAAGCTTTCTTT. This encodes CASSLRVNTEAFF. The chain recombines TRBV5-1 with TRBJ1-1; unclear D gene. Germline values: CDR1 SGHRS, CDR2 YFSETQ. Trimming removed 1 base from V and 0 bases from J, with 4 bases in between. CDR3 size: 13 residues.

This clonotype occurred a few times. This rearrangement joins TRBV4-3 to TRBJ1-6; D perhaps matches TRBD1 (6 bases). V was shortened by 2 bases and J by 9 bases, with 14 bases between the two germline ends. Germline assignment: CDR1 LGHNA and CDR2 YSLEER. CDR3 length: 15 amino acids. CDR3 nucleotide sequence: TGCGCCAGCAGCCAATCCGAGGAAGGGGGTTCACCCCTCCACTTT. Protein product: CASSQSEEGGSPLHF.

Only a few counts were recorded for this clonotype. The rearrangement links TRBV4-1 to TRBJ2-7; 8 nucleotides align to TRBD1. Germline CDR1 MGHRA, CDR2 YSYEKL. This CDR3 contains 14 residues. V was pared by 3 bases and J by 2 bases, with 3 bases of the junction left unmatched. The CDR3 DNA sequence: TGCGCCAGCAGCCAGGGACAGGTTACCTACGAGCAGTACTTC. Protein sequence: CASSQGQVTYEQYF.

This chain connects TRBV2 to TRBJ2-2, with 7 bases identical to TRBD1. CDR1 is SNHLY and CDR2 is FYNNEI in the germline V gene. V dropped 5 bases and J dropped 0; count of bases not matched to a gene: 18. The CDR3 covers 20 residues. The CDR3 DNA reads TGTGCCAGCAGTAAATCCGGGACAGATGCGTCGTTCGCGAACACCGGGGAGCTGTTTTTT. It is translated as CASSKSGTDASFANTGELFF.

Only a few counts were recorded for this clonotype. The V gene is TRBV6-5, the J gene TRBJ1-6, with unresolved D. The CDR3 is 16 residues long. The ends were cut back, 0 bases at V and 0 bases at J, with 6 bases in the middle. Germline CDR1 reads MNHEY; CDR2 reads SVGAGI. The CDR3 loop is CASSYSRTSYNSPLHF. CDR3 DNA sequence: TGTGCCAGCAGTTACTCTAGGACCTCCTATAATTCACCCCTCCACTTT.

The CDR3 loop is CAISESRGQPYGYTF. The CDR3 nucleotides read TGTGCCATCAGTGAGTCCAGGGGACAGCCCTATGGCTACACCTTC. The chain employs TRBV10-3 and TRBJ1-2; TRBD1 matches 7 bases. The CDR3 is made up of 15 amino acids. After removal of 0 bases from V and 4 bases from J, the junction contained 5 bases not matched to a gene. The germline V gene has CDR1 ENHRY and CDR2 SYGVKD.

This clonotype is a singleton in its sample. CDR3 DNA: TGTGCCAGCAGCTTAGCAACGGCAGCCGTCTCCTACGAGCAGTACTTC. Translating it yields CASSLATAAVSYEQYF. The genes are TRBV7-9 and TRBJ2-7; the D is unclear. CDR3 length: 16 residues. Per germline, CDR1 SEHNR and CDR2 FQNEAQ (reference sequence). Trimming left V 0 bases short and J 0 bases short, with 12 bases between.

This clonotype was seen a handful of times. The chain links TRBV18 to TRBJ1-4; 8 positions agree with TRBD1. The V segment lost 3 bases and the J segment 5 bases; nucleotides outside the gene matches: 5. Germline V gene sequence: CDR1 KGHSH, CDR2 LQKENI. The CDR3 contains 15 residues. The CDR3 protein is CASSPPGQENEKLFF. The CDR3 DNA reads as TGTGCCAGCTCACCCCCGGGACAGGAAAATGAAAAACTGTTTTTT. The variable domain in full, completed from reference TRBV18 and TRBJ1-4, reads NAGVMQNPRHLVRRRGQEARLRCSPMKGHSHVYWYRQLPEEGLKFMVYLQKENIIDESGMPKERFSAEFPKEGPSILRIQQVVRGDSAAYFCASSPPGQENEKLFFGSGTQLSVL.

A few counts support this clonotype. V and J are TRBV5-1 and TRBJ1-2, with D unclear. Trimming cost V 0 bases and J 8 bases, with 11 bases left between them. Germline V CDR1 and CDR2: SGHRS, YFSETQ. This CDR3 spans 13 amino acids. In DNA, the CDR3 is TGCGCCAGCAGCTTGGACAGAAGAAGAGGCTACACCTTC. It encodes CASSLDRRRGYTF.

This clonotype was seen at least ten times. CDR3 sequence reads: CASSQANYEQYF. The CDR3 DNA follows: TGTGCCAGCTCACAGGCTAACTACGAGCAGTACTTC. The chain links TRBV18 to TRBJ2-7; D gene unclear. V was cut by 4 bases and J by 3 bases, with 7 bases left in between. This CDR3 region has 12 residues. The germline V gene has CDR1 KGHSH and CDR2 LQKENI.

The chain recombines TRBV9 with TRBJ2-5; 10 nucleotides line up with TRBD2. CDR3 length: 16 amino acids. CDR1 SGDLS and CDR2 YYNGEE come from the germline V gene. Germline trimming cut 4 bases from V and 2 bases from J; bases unmatched to any gene: 8. CDR3 bases: TGTGCCAGCAGCCAGAGCGGGGGGGCCCTTCAAGAGACCCAGTACTTC. Its protein is CASSQSGGALQETQYF.

J is TRBJ1-2 and V is TRBV10-3; 10 bases align to TRBD1. J lost 6 bases, V lost 4 bases, and 5 bases had no gene match. The germline V gene encodes CDR1 ENHRY and CDR2 SYGVKD. The CDR3 runs 14 residues. The CDR3 here is CAISATGGADGYTF. CDR3 sequence (DNA): TGTGCCATCAGTGCGACAGGGGGCGCCGATGGCTACACCTTC.

This clonotype was recorded a few times. The rearrangement joins TRBV11-2 to TRBJ2-7, with D perhaps matching TRBD1 (6 bases). The CDR3 is 17 residues long. V was trimmed by 4 bases and J by 0 bases, leaving 19 bases between them. Germline V gives CDR1 SGHAT, CDR2 FQNNGV. The CDR3 DNA sequence: TGTGCCAGCAGCTGGGAATACAGGGATACCAGCTCCTACGAGCAGTACTTC. Encoded protein: CASSWEYRDTSSYEQYF.

In this sample, this clonotype turned up many times. DNA of the CDR3: TGTGCCAGCAGCCCCTTGGTGAGCGGGCGCGGTTATGGCTACACCTTC. The encoded protein is CASSPLVSGRGYGYTF. J is TRBJ1-2 and V is TRBV11-2; D is undetermined. The CDR3 is made up of 16 amino acids. Per the germline V gene, CDR1 is SGHAT and CDR2 is FQNNGV. Trimming took off 5 bases at V and 5 bases at J, with 21 bases between the two ends.

This clonotype has more than one count but fewer than ten. The chain recombines TRBV5-1 with TRBJ2-3; no clear D gene. V lost 9 bases, J lost 2 bases, and 25 bases lay in between. CDR3 length: 17 residues. Germline CDR1 reads SGHRS; CDR2 reads YFSETQ. The CDR3 sequence is CAINVAPGKPTTDTQYF. CDR3 sequence (DNA): TGCGCCATCAACGTCGCTCCGGGCAAACCTACCACAGATACGCAGTATTTT.

The CDR3 protein is CSVRRGKETQYF. The DNA for the CDR3 is TGCAGCGTGCGGCGGGGGAAAGAGACCCAGTACTTC. The gene calls are TRBV29-1 and TRBJ2-5, with TRBD2 matching 7 bases. The V and J ends lost 6 bases and 3 bases, in that order; junction bases with no gene match: 4. The CDR3 runs to 12 residues. Germline CDR1 and CDR2: SQVTM and ANQGSEA.

The rearrangement links TRBV12-3 or TRBV12-4 to TRBJ1-1, with 7 bases lining up with TRBD1. The V and J ends lost 3 bases and 4 bases, in that order; junction bases with no gene match: 8. The CDR3 is made up of 15 amino acids. The CDR3: CASSLRQGGGTEAFF. In DNA, the CDR3 is TGTGCCAGCAGTTTGAGACAGGGCGGGGGCACTGAAGCTTTCTTT.

The chain carries TRBV20-1 and TRBJ1-4; D may be TRBD1 (6 bases). With 2 bases removed from V and 6 bases from J, the gap between germline ends came to 13 bases. Looked up from germline, CDR1 is DFQATT and CDR2 is SNEGSKA (reference sequence). This CDR3 is 14 amino acids long. In nucleotides, the CDR3 is TGCAGTGCTAGAAGCGGCAGGGGAGATGAAAAACTGTTTTTT. Protein: CSARSGRGDEKLFF.

This clonotype was counted a few times. The V call is TRBV18, the J call TRBJ1-1; 7 bases are shared with TRBD1. The V and J ends lost 6 bases and 9 bases, in that order; junction bases with no gene match: 10. The CDR3 extends over 13 amino acids. The germline V gene has CDR1 KGHSH and CDR2 LQKENI. The CDR3 nucleotides read TGTGCCAGCTCCCCGGGGACAGATGACAAAGCTTTCTTT. It specifies CASSPGTDDKAFF.

In this sample, this clonotype turned up once. The chain has TRBV7-9 and TRBJ2-3; no definite D call. Germline V gene data show CDR1 as SEHNR and CDR2 as FQNEAQ (reference sequence). The CDR3 totals 15 residues. Trimming left V 3 bases short and J 1 base short, with 11 bases between. CDR3 loop: CASSFQLVGTDTQYF. The CDR3 nucleotides are TGTGCCAGCAGCTTTCAGCTGGTGGGCACAGATACGCAGTATTTT.

This clonotype occurred a few times. The V and J genes are TRBV5-5 and TRBJ1-4; 7 positions match TRBD1. With 2 bases clipped from V and 6 bases from J, the junction kept 10 bases outside the gene matches. Germline CDR1 reads SGHKS; CDR2 reads YYEKEE (reference sequence). CDR3 length: 16 amino acids. In DNA, the CDR3 is TGTGCCAGCAGCTTCCTAGCAGGGGGGGTTTATGAAAAACTGTTTTTT. This translates into CASSFLAGGVYEKLFF.

The chain carries TRBV5-1 and TRBJ2-5, with TRBD2 as a possible D gene (6 bases). The V end was cut by 0 bases, the J end by 4 bases, with 13 bases between. In germline, CDR1 is SGHRS, CDR2 YFSETQ. The CDR3 has 15 residues. CDR3 residues: CASSLVGGGGETQYF. For the CDR3, the DNA is TGCGCCAGCAGCTTGGTTGGGGGAGGAGGAGAGACCCAGTACTTC. Using reference TRBV5-1 and TRBJ2-5 for the parts outside the CDR3, the full variable domain is KAGVTQTPRYLIKTRGQQVTLSCSPISGHRSVSWYQQTPGQGLQFLFEYFSETQRNKGNFPGRFSGRQFSNSRSEMNVSTLELGDSALYLCASSLVGGGGETQYFGPGTRLLVL.

Here the CDR3 DNA reads TGTGCCAGCAGCCAGTCTAGCGGGGGGACCTATGATGAGCAGTTCTTC. Translating it yields CASSQSSGGTYDEQFF. This chain joins TRBV3-1 and TRBJ2-1, with 11 nucleotides matching TRBD2. The CDR3 contains 16 residues. CDR1 and CDR2 (germline): LGHDT, YNNKEL (reference sequence). The V gene end was trimmed by 3 bases and the J gene end by 8 bases; junction bases not matched to a gene: 9.